This T cell receptor beta chain is from a study of T cells in Graves' hyperthyroidism and ophthalmopathy. It was considered stable Graves' hyperthyroidism when ophthalmopathy did not progress within 18 months. Germline-derived CDR1 and CDR2 are SGHDT and YYEEEE. The V end was cut by 4 bases, the J end by 7 bases, with 20 bases between. This CDR3 comprises 15 residues. This clonotype turned up a few times. Amplification targeted TCR beta CDR3 regions from RNA transcripts. An initial round of RT-PCR targeting the TCR CDR3 relied on the HTBI primer set. TCRdb fed the multiplex PCR reads into MiXCR, producing one record per CDR3 protein. The sample consists of fewer than 850,000 distinct CDR3 sequences, 17% of them appearing once.

The receptor comes from a man aged 45 to 65 with Graves' hyperthyroidism. The rearrangement uses TRBV5-6 and TRBJ1-2; D uncertain. The sequenced material came from blood. The CDR3 loop reads CASSPWEESRFGYTF. CDR3 sequence (DNA): TGTGCCAGCAGCCCCTGGGAAGAGTCAAGATTTGGCTACACCTTC.